This T cell receptor beta chain was found in a study of T cells in localized non-small cell lung cancer (dated by TCRdb to about 2020). In terms of the full investigation: The study analyzed T cell repertoires of about 230 early-stage NSCLC patients, comparing tumors and uninvolved tumor-adjacent lungs. The cohort comprised 236 treatment-naïve NSCLC patients with resected, localized lung tumors. The mean age of the NSCLC patients was approximately 71 years, with 130 or so men and 95 to 110 women.

The immunoSEQ Assay was used to sequence TCR beta CDR3 regions from DNA. The study's own analysis went as follows. T cell density was computed as TCR beta template counts normalized to usable DNA estimated by amplifying housekeeping genes. The preseqR package was used to estimate richness by extrapolating to 400,000 templates for PBMC samples and to 120,000 templates for tissue samples. Clonality was calculated as one minus Pielou's evenness. Differential abundance testing on productive amino-acid clonotypes, with a minimum total count of 5 and an alpha of 0.1, was used to identify tissue-enriched TCRs. The Jaccard Index and the Morisita Overlap Index were used to measure repertoire overlap between compartments. TCR beta CDR3s were clustered by GLIPH together with public tetramer-defined viral CDR3s, and at least three viral sequences plus V-gene enrichment were required for viral motifs. TCRdb re-hosts the immuneACCESS table, in-frame sequences only. Its copies lack some clones; in the studies checked, an unresolved V gene accounts for under half of them, and the cause for the rest is not known. The D gene and trimming were derived from the DNA, and the V and J assignments and clone size from that table. This sample holds 20,000 to 25,000 clones; approximately 87% were observed only once. Together, the top ten hold 12% of the sample.

At diagnosis, peripheral blood, uninvolved tumor-adjacent lung and tumor were collected and were preserved as a mix of fresh-frozen and FFPE material. For TCR repertoire profiling, blood samples were analyzed as peripheral blood mononuclear cells. V is cut back by 3 bases and J by 0 bases, with 10 bases in the junction unmatched. Taken from the germline V gene, the CDR1 and CDR2 loops are SGHRS and YFSETQ. The CDR3 covers 17 residues, taking in both the cysteine and the phenylalanine. Only the CDR3 part of the read is kept: 51 bases, read in frame from the first base. A note on this clone: Its antigen is still unknown. No base qualities exist here, and no much larger clone lies one base off it.

Findings and caveats that apply to the study as a whole: Higher T cell density in blood was associated with longer overall survival, whereas higher clonality in adjacent lung was associated with shorter survival. Because the study design was exploratory, TCR variables were selected using unadjusted p-values without false-discovery rate correction. A median of roughly 58 of the top 100 tumor clones were detected in paired uninvolved adjacent lung, and around 30 of these tumor clones were also found among the top 100 clones of the paired uninvolved adjacent lung. Multi-region tumor sequencing was not performed, so intratumor heterogeneity could not be excluded. Uninvolved tumor-adjacent lung showed the highest T cell clonality, higher than tumor, which suggests more focused antigenic responses in the uninvolved tumor-adjacent lung.

This sequence uses TRBV5-1 and TRBJ2-3; 7 bases in the junction line up with TRBD2. This TCR derives from a man aged 35 to 69 with stage II squamous cell lung carcinoma. The starting material was PBMCs, obtained before any cancer treatment. The DNA is TGCGCCAGCAGCTCGGGACTACCTACCCTCAGCACAGATACGCAGTATTTT. Translation gives CASSSGLPTLSTDTQYF. The variable domain in full, with residues beyond the CDR3 obtained from the reference TRBV5-1 and TRBJ2-3 genes, is KAGVTQTPRYLIKTRGQQVTLSCSPISGHRSVSWYQQTPGQGLQFLFEYFSETQRNKGNFPGRFSGRQFSNSRSEMNVSTLELGDSALYLCASSSGLPTLSTDTQYFGPGTRLTVL.